The T cell receptor beta chain under discussion was sequenced for a study of CD8 T cells in Susac syndrome. This CDR3 comprises 15 residues. V shed 5 bases and J shed 1 base, with 16 bases lying between them. The V gene's germline CDR1 is DFQATT and CDR2 SNEGSKA (reference sequence). The RNA input was roughly 0.45 to 1 ug, and it was reverse transcribed with random hexamers. TCRdb re-derived calls from the immunoSEQ multiplex PCR reads in MiXCR, one entry per CDR3 protein. The table lists 140,000 or so distinct CDR3 sequences, approximately 95% of them singletons. The chain uses TRBV20-1 and TRBJ2-3; D is perhaps TRBD1 or TRBD2 (5 bases each). Material: CD4+ T cells from PBMCs. The clonotype originates from a human donor with multiple sclerosis. The CDR3 sequence: CSAEPPRGRTDTQYF. In DNA form, the CDR3 reads TGCAGTGCTGAGCCCCCGAGGGGACGCACAGATACGCAGTATTTT.